This TCR beta chain was sequenced in a study of post-analysis software for immune sequencing data. Whole-study findings and limits: Among five TRBV segments more frequent in patients than controls were TRBV5-6, TRBV5-1 and TRBV20-1.

Note on this clonotype: Its antigen is still unknown.

The V gene end was trimmed by 5 bases and the J gene end by 2 bases; junction bases not matched to a gene: 7. Germline values: CDR1 SGHTA, CDR2 FQGNSA. CDR3 length: 15 amino acids. Each TCR beta cDNA library carried unique molecular identifiers. TCRdb fed the PCR reads into MiXCR, producing one record per CDR3 protein. The sample includes some 260,000 distinct CDR3 sequences, less than 40% of them seen just once. The source is a girl between 10 and 17 years old with multiple sclerosis. J is TRBJ2-5 and V is TRBV7-2; 8 positions match TRBD2. Sequenced: blood. CDR3 residues: CASSPGGGKQETQYF. CDR3 DNA sequence: TGTGCCAGCAGCCCTGGCGGGGGGAAACAAGAGACCCAGTACTTC.